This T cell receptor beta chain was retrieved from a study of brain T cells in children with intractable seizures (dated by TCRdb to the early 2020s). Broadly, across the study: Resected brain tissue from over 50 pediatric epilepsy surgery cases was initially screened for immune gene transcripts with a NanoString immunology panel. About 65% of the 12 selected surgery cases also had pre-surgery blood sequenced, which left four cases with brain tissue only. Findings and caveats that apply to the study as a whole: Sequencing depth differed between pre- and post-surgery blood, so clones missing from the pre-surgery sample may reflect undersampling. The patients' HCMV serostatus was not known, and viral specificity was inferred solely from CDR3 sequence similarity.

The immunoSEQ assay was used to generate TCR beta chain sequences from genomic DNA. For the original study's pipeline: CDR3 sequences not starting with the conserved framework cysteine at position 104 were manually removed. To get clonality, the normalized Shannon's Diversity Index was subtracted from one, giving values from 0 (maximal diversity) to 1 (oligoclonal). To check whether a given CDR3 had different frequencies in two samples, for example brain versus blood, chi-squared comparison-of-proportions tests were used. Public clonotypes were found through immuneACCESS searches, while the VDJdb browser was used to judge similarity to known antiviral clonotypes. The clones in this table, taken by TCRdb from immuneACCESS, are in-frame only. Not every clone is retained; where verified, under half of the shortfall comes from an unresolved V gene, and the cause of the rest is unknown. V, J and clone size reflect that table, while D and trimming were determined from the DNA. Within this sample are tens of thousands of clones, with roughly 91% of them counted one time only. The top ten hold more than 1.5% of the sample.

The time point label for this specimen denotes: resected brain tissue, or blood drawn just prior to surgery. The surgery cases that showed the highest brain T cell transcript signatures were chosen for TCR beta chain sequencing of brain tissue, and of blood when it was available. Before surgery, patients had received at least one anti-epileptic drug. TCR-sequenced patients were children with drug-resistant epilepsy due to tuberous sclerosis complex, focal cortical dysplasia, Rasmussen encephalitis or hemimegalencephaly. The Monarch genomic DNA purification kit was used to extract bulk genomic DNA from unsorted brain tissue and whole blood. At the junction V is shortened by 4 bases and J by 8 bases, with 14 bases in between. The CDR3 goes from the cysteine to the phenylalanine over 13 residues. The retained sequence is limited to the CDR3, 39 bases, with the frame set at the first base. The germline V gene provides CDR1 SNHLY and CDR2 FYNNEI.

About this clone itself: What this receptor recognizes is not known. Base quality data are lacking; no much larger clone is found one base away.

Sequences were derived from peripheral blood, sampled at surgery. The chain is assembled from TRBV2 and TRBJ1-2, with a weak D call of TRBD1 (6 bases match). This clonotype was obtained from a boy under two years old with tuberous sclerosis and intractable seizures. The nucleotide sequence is TGTGCCAGCAGTGGTCCAGGGGATTACGGCTACACCTTC. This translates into CASSGPGDYGYTF.